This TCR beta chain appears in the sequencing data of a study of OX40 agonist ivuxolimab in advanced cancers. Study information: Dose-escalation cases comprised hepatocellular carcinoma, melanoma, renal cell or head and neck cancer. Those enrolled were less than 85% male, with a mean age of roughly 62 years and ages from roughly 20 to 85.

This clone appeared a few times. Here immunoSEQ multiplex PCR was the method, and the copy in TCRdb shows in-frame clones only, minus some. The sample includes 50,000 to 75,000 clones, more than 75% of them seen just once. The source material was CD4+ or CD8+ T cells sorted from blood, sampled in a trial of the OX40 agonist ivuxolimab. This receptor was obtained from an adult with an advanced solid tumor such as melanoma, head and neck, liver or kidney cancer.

CDR3 residues: CASSPGLAGNNEQFF. In nucleotides, the CDR3 is TGTGCCAGCTCACCGGGACTAGCGGGAAACAATGAGCAGTTCTTC. V usage is TRBV18 and J usage is TRBJ2-1; TRBD2 agrees at 13 bases. The V and J ends lost 3 bases and 5 bases, in that order; junction bases with no gene match: 1. The CDR3 has 15 amino acids. CDR1 KGHSH and CDR2 LQKENI come from the germline V gene.